This TCR beta chain was sequenced for a study of blood T cells in healthy people across ages. Study outcomes and limitations: Conclusively comparing naive with antigen-experienced cells was impossible with unsorted PBMCs.

Note on this clonotype: The antigen is not known.

Isolation of PBMCs gave at least 6.5 million cells per sample. Primed by a sample-barcoded 5' primer and a J-beta primer mix, a second PCR proceeded for about 6 to 12 cycles. A tag from a template-switch adaptor with 12 random nucleotides marked each cDNA molecule. MiXCR, applied by TCRdb to the 5' RACE reads, yields one record per CDR3 protein. Found here are approximately 1.5 million distinct CDR3 sequences, roughly 32% of them singletons; the top ten hold about 10%. V shed 6 bases and J 4 bases; nucleotides not matched to a gene: 5. CDR3 length: 15 amino acids. The sequence came from a woman under 40 in good health. The sample taken for sequencing was blood. The chain combines TRBV12-3 or TRBV12-4 with TRBJ2-3, with 12 bases aligning to TRBD1. The CDR3 bases are TGTGCCAGCAGAGGGGACAGGGGGCGACCAGATACGCAGTATTTT. Amino acids: CASRGDRGRPDTQYF.